A single sample gave rise to the 20 T cell receptor beta chains below, sequenced in a study of T cells in Graves' hyperthyroidism and ophthalmopathy. RNA transcripts were the template for amplifying TCR beta CDR3 regions. The HTBI primer set drove a first-round RT-PCR of the TCR CDR3. One entry per CDR3 protein results from TCRdb running MiXCR on the multiplex PCR reads. The top ten hold around 13% of the sample, which has roughly 600,000 distinct CDR3 sequences, more than 14% seen once. Sequences were obtained from blood. The receptor set was obtained from a woman between 45 and 65 years old with Graves' ophthalmopathy.

This clonotype has just a few counts. A clone one base away is much larger, so this may be a read error. This chain uses TRBV27 with TRBJ2-3; 7 bases agree with TRBD2. CDR3 length equals 17 residues. Germline CDR1 MNHEY, CDR2 SMNVEV (reference sequence). With V trimmed by 3 bases and J by 0 bases, 9 bases remained unmatched. The CDR3 DNA is TGTGCCAGCAGTTTGCGGTTCTCAGCGGGAAGCACAGATACGCAGTATTTT. Its protein product is CASSLRFSAGSTDTQYF.

The table lists this clonotype with many counts. This chain uses TRBV20-1 with TRBJ2-5; 8 bases match TRBD2. The V segment lost 5 bases and the J segment 3 bases; nucleotides outside the gene matches: 8. The CDR3 sequence is 14 residues long. From germline, CDR1 is DFQATT and CDR2 SNEGSKA (reference sequence). CDR3 DNA sequence: TGCAGTGCTTACGCCCGGGAGGGGGAAGAGACCCAGTACTTC. Encoded protein: CSAYAREGEETQYF.

This chain connects TRBV7-9 to TRBJ1-1; D is uncertain. The germline V and J ends were trimmed by 3 bases and 0 bases, with 14 bases remaining between them. The CDR3 is made up of 16 amino acids. Germline V gives CDR1 SEHNR, CDR2 FQNEAQ (reference sequence). CDR3 coding DNA: TGTGCCAGCAGCTTTCGGCCGGGCCACATGAACACTGAAGCTTTCTTT. Translated, it gives CASSFRPGHMNTEAFF.

In its sample, this clonotype was seen many times. CDR3 sequence: CSARDLAGEYEQFF. CDR3 sequence (DNA): TGCAGTGCTAGAGATTTAGCGGGAGAGTATGAGCAGTTCTTC. V usage is TRBV20-1 and J usage is TRBJ2-1; TRBD2 matches at 9 bases. Germline V lookup: CDR1 DFQATT, CDR2 SNEGSKA (reference sequence). The V and J ends lost 0 bases and 8 bases, in that order; junction bases with no gene match: 5. The CDR3 loop spans 14 amino acids.

This clonotype came up many times. The gene calls are TRBV27 and TRBJ1-2; 8 nucleotides align to TRBD1. V lost 5 bases and J lost 3; bases outside the gene matches: 5. From germline, CDR1 is MNHEY and CDR2 SMNVEV (reference sequence). The CDR3 sequence is 14 residues long. The CDR3 reads CASSPTGGDYGYTF. The CDR3 nucleotides are TGTGCCAGCAGTCCTACAGGGGGAGACTATGGCTACACCTTC.

With respect to this clonotype: This may arise from a read error, as a much more abundant clone is one base away. The rearrangement uses TRBV20-1 and TRBJ2-7; TRBD2 matches at 10 bases. Germline lookup yields CDR1 DFQATT and CDR2 SNEGSKA (reference sequence). CDR3 size: 13 residues. CDR3 DNA sequence: TGCGGTGCTCTTAGCGGGAGGACCTACGAGCAGTACTTC. It codes for CGALSGRTYEQYF.

The chain employs TRBV6-2 or TRBV6-3 and TRBJ2-1; 10 bases match TRBD2. The CDR3 is made up of 15 amino acids. The ends lost 5 bases at V and 5 bases at J; junction bases unmatched: 6. The germline gives CDR1 MNHEY, CDR2 SVGEGT. This CDR3 is CASSPSGGSNNEQFF. The CDR3 DNA reads TGTGCCAGCAGTCCTAGCGGGGGTTCAAACAATGAGCAGTTCTTC.

Many counts were recorded for this clonotype. The chain links TRBV28 to TRBJ1-5; 8 nucleotides line up with TRBD1. V gave up 6 bases and J gave up 6 bases; unmatched junction bases: 7. Germline V gives CDR1 MDHEN, CDR2 SYDVKM. The CDR3 extends over 14 amino acids. CDR3 in amino acids: CASRGDRSVQPQHF. The CDR3, as DNA: TGTGCCAGCAGGGGGGACAGGAGTGTTCAGCCCCAGCATTTT.

The V and J genes are TRBV25-1 and TRBJ2-3; unclear D gene. Germline CDR1 reads MGHDK; CDR2 reads SYGVNS. The germline V and J ends were trimmed by 1 base and 9 bases, with 5 bases remaining between them. The CDR3 consists of 11 residues. CDR3 protein: CASSEFLTQYF. The DNA for the CDR3 is TGTGCCAGCAGTGAATTTCTGACGCAGTATTTT.

This clonotype showed up many times. The chain uses TRBV7-8 and TRBJ1-2, with TRBD1 matching over 7 bases. The CDR3 length is 14 residues. V lost 5 bases and J lost 4; bases outside the gene matches: 7. Germline CDR1 SGHVS, CDR2 FQNEAQ. The CDR3 reads CASSAGQRGYGYTF. Here the CDR3 DNA reads TGTGCCAGCAGCGCGGGACAGAGGGGCTATGGCTACACCTTC. Based on the CDR3 plus reference TRBV7-8 and TRBJ1-2, the full variable domain is GAGVSQSPRYKVAKRGQDVALRCDPISGHVSLFWYQQALGQGPEFLTYFQNEAQLDKSGLPSDRFFAERPEGSVSTLKIQRTQQEDSAVYLCASSAGQRGYGYTFGSGTRLTVV.

This clonotype has at least ten counts. The rearrangement uses TRBV18 and TRBJ2-1; D remains ambiguous. The germline V gene has CDR1 KGHSH and CDR2 LQKENI. There are 12 residues in the CDR3. Trimming removed 1 base from V and 8 bases from J, with 6 bases in between. CDR3 DNA: TGTGCCAGCTCACCACTCTCCCATGAGCAGTTCTTC. It encodes CASSPLSHEQFF.

This clonotype was recorded at least ten times. The chain carries TRBV20-1 and TRBJ2-1; possibly TRBD1 for D (6 bases). Germline CDR1 reads DFQATT; CDR2 reads SNEGSKA (reference sequence). The CDR3 has 15 residues. V gave up 5 bases and J gave up 5 bases, with 19 bases separating them. The CDR3 bases are TGCAGTGCTCTCGAAGGGGGAGTAGGAAACAATGAGCAGTTCTTC. This gives the protein CSALEGGVGNNEQFF.

The chain couples TRBV27 to TRBJ2-2; 8 bases match TRBD1. Germline CDR1 and CDR2: MNHEY and SMNVEV (reference sequence). After removal of 5 bases from V and 6 bases from J, the junction contained 14 bases not matched to a gene. This CDR3 is 17 amino acids long. CDR3 residues: CASSPWTGFKSPGELFF. The CDR3 DNA reads as TGTGCCAGCAGTCCATGGACAGGGTTTAAGTCGCCCGGGGAGCTGTTTTTT.

There are many counts of this clonotype. This chain connects TRBV6-6 to TRBJ2-1; D not certain. The CDR3 is 13 residues long. V dropped 1 base and J dropped 4 bases, with 5 bases sitting between them. The V gene's germline CDR1 is MNHNY and CDR2 SVGAGI (reference sequence). Here the CDR3 DNA reads TGTGCCAGCAGTTACTTACAATACAATGAGCAGTTCTTC. Translated, it gives CASSYLQYNEQFF.

The rearrangement uses TRBV6-2 or TRBV6-3 and TRBJ2-7; 13 nucleotides line up with TRBD2. The CDR3 extends over 16 amino acids. Per germline, CDR1 MNHEY and CDR2 SVGEGT. Trimming cost V 5 bases and J 3 bases; bases outside gene matches: 7. The CDR3 sequence: CASSAGLAGISYEQYF. The CDR3 DNA sequence: TGTGCCAGCAGTGCGGGACTAGCGGGAATAAGCTACGAGCAGTACTTC.

This clonotype was seen a few times. J is TRBJ1-5 and V is TRBV28, with unresolved D. The germline CDR1 and CDR2 sequences are MDHEN and SYDVKM. The CDR3 spans 10 residues. Trimming shortened V by 5 bases and J by 7 bases, and 3 bases separated the two germline ends. CDR3 amino acids: CASSNQPQHF. The CDR3 region has the DNA TGTGCCAGCAGTAACCAGCCCCAGCATTTT.

This clonotype has only a few counts. The chain couples TRBV28 to TRBJ2-7, with D possibly matching TRBD2 (5 bases). This CDR3 contains 15 residues. V was clipped by 7 bases and J by 3 bases, with 19 bases between them. Germline V gives CDR1 MDHEN, CDR2 SYDVKM. The CDR3: CASNPSGVQDYEQYF. Written as DNA, the CDR3 is TGTGCCAGCAACCCCTCCGGGGTACAAGACTACGAGCAGTACTTC. The variable domain in full, completed from reference TRBV28 and TRBJ2-7, reads DVKVTQSSRYLVKRTGEKVFLECVQDMDHENMFWYRQDPGLGLRLIYFSYDVKMKEKGDIPEGYSVSREKKERFSLILESASTNQTSMYLCASNPSGVQDYEQYFGPGTRLTVT.

The chain carries TRBV6-2 or TRBV6-3 and TRBJ2-1, with 9 bases that match TRBD2. The trim removed 2 bases at V and 3 bases at J, leaving 11 bases unmatched. CDR1 MNHEY and CDR2 SVGEGT come from the germline V gene. The CDR3 extends over 18 amino acids. CDR3 bases: TGTGCCAGCAGTTACAAGAGCGGCCTAGCGGGGCTCTACAATGAGCAGTTCTTC. This gives the protein CASSYKSGLAGLYNEQFF.

This clonotype was observed many times. The gene calls are TRBV27 and TRBJ2-1; 12 bases line up with TRBD2. This CDR3 spans 16 amino acids. The junction had 5 bases not matched to a gene; V was cut back by 6 bases and J by 2 bases. Germline CDR1 and CDR2: MNHEY and SMNVEV (reference sequence). For the CDR3, the DNA is TGTGCCAGCAGCACCTGGACTAGCGGGGCCTACAATGAGCAGTTCTTC. Translating it yields CASSTWTSGAYNEQFF.

This clonotype was counted ten times or more. The chain carries TRBV29-1 and TRBJ2-7; D is possibly TRBD1 (6 bases). CDR3 size: 11 residues. The V gene lost 5 bases and the J gene lost 5 bases, with 10 bases spanning the gap. Germline CDR1 and CDR2: SQVTM and ANQGSEA. In DNA, the CDR3 is TGCAGCGTTACAGGGTTGCACGAGCAGTACTTC. It yields the protein CSVTGLHEQYF.